This TCR beta chain comes out of a study of immune evolution from preneoplasia to lung adenocarcinoma. Whole-study context: HLA loss of heterozygosity: under 7.5% AIS, less than 18% MIA, approximately 31% ADC, none AAH.

Profiled with immunoSEQ multiplex PCR; TCRdb holds only in-frame clones, not every one. This repertoire shows approximately 9,000 clones, over 75% found once; its top ten account for around 5.4%. CDR1 MDHEN and CDR2 SYDVKM come from the germline V gene. The germline V and J ends were trimmed by 11 bases and 2 bases, with 7 bases remaining between them. The CDR3 has 11 amino acids. The J gene is TRBJ1-5, the V gene TRBV28; no reliable D call. The TCR was taken from a person aged 70 to 85 with lung adenocarcinoma. Sample: FFPE minimally invasive lung adenocarcinoma tissue. CDR3 protein: CAAGGNQPQHF. The DNA of the CDR3 is TGTGCCGCGGGTGGCAATCAGCCCCAGCATTTT.